This is a list of T cell receptor beta chains from one sample in a study of cytomegalovirus exposure and HLA in healthy donors. The protocol was immunoSEQ multiplex PCR, while the TCRdb copy is restricted to in-frame clones and leaves out a portion. Of under 150,000 clones in the sample, about 82% were seen once. Specimen: PBMCs. The receptors derive from a boy aged 5-17 years in good health and CMV-seronegative. CDR3s include the opening cysteine and the closing phenylalanine or tryptophan. D genes are given only for firm matches. Some rows mark clone size as missing; the rest say once, few, many or name a class of expanded clone.

DNA: TGCAGCGTTGAAGAGGCAATAGCGTCTAGCACAGATACGCAGTATTTT
CDR3: CSVEEAIASSTDTQYF
V: TRBV29-1
J: TRBJ2-3
D: .
size: .

DNA: TGTGCCAGCAGCCAAGATTTACTAGCACGAGAGACCCAGTACTTC
CDR3: CASSQDLLARETQYF
V: TRBV4-2
J: TRBJ2-5
D: .
size: .

DNA: TGTGCCAGCAGTGAGAGGGCCAGGAACGAGCAGTACTTC
CDR3: CASSERARNEQYF
V: TRBV25-1
J: TRBJ2-7
D: .
size: .

DNA: TGTGCCAGCAGCTTAGAACAGGGTTATTCCTATGGCTACACCTTC
CDR3: CASSLEQGYSYGYTF
V: TRBV7-9
J: TRBJ1-2
D: .
size: .

DNA: TGTGCCAGCAGACAGGGGCCGAGCACTGAAGCTTTCTTT
CDR3: CASRQGPSTEAFF
V: TRBV2
J: TRBJ1-1
D: TRBD1
size: .

DNA: TGTGCCAGCACCCTCCTCGAACAGATCGCCGGGGAGCTGTTTTTT
CDR3: CASTLLEQIAGELFF
V: TRBV11-3
J: TRBJ2-2
D: .
size: .

DNA: TGTGCCACCAGCCTAGGAGCGGGAGGGTCCTACGAGCAGTACTTC
CDR3: CATSLGAGGSYEQYF
V: TRBV15
J: TRBJ2-7
D: TRBD2
size: .

DNA: TGTGCCACCAGCGACCTGGCAGGGGGCCGGGAAAAACTGTTTTTT
CDR3: CATSDLAGGREKLFF
V: TRBV15
J: TRBJ1-4
D: TRBD1
size: .

DNA: TGCGCCAGCAGCTCACCGGGACAGGACGAGCAGTACTTC
CDR3: CASSSPGQDEQYF
V: TRBV5-1
J: TRBJ2-7
D: TRBD1
size: few

DNA: TGTGCCAGCAGTGAAGTCGGGGAACTAAATCAGCCCCAGCATTTT
CDR3: CASSEVGELNQPQHF
V: TRBV2
J: TRBJ1-5
D: .
size: .

DNA: TGTGCCAGCAGCTTATCCATGGGACTAGCGGGAGGTACGCAGTATTTT
CDR3: CASSLSMGLAGGTQYF
V: TRBV7-8
J: TRBJ2-3
D: TRBD2
size: .

DNA: TGTGCTGAGGGGACAGGGGGCTACGAGCAGTACTTC
CDR3: CAEGTGGYEQYF
V: TRBV2
J: TRBJ2-7
D: TRBD1
size: few